A single T cell receptor (beta chain) is shown here with its context. The data belong to a study of response to subunit inactivated influenza vaccine. With 1 base removed from V and 3 bases from J, the gap between germline ends came to 10 bases. Germline V CDR1 and CDR2: LNHDA, SQIVND (reference sequence). The CDR3 has 14 amino acids. MiXCR was run by TCRdb on the RT-PCR reads, yielding one entry per CDR3 protein. This table holds some 150,000 distinct CDR3 sequences, about 12% found once. The sample also formed part of further work on T cells expressing NK-cell markers. That work adds: UMI-tagged 5'RACE template switching yielded the TCR beta cDNA. Repertoires of TCR beta were obtained from T cells sorted as CD3+CD56+NKG2C+, CD3+CD56+NKG2C- and CD3+CD56-NKG2C+. An anti-gamma-delta TCR antibody confined sorting to alpha-beta TCR T cells across several of the experiments. Four of the donors also had these clonotypes leading their CD3+CD56-NKG2C+ fraction.

Sequences were derived from CD8+ T cells sorted from PBMCs, sampled 12 days after vaccination. This clonotype was obtained from a man between 50 and 59 years old who received an inactivated influenza vaccine. This chain uses TRBV19 with TRBJ2-7; D call uncertain. Here the CDR3 DNA reads TGTGCCAGTAGTATAGGCGCAGTGAACTACGAGCAGTACTTC. It encodes CASSIGAVNYEQYF. Complete variable domain (other parts from reference TRBV19 and TRBJ2-7): DGGITQSPKYLFRKEGQNVTLSCEQNLNHDAMYWYRQDPGQGLRLIYYSQIVNDFQKGDIAEGYSVSREKKESFPLTVTSAQKNPTAFYLCASSIGAVNYEQYFGPGTRLTVT.